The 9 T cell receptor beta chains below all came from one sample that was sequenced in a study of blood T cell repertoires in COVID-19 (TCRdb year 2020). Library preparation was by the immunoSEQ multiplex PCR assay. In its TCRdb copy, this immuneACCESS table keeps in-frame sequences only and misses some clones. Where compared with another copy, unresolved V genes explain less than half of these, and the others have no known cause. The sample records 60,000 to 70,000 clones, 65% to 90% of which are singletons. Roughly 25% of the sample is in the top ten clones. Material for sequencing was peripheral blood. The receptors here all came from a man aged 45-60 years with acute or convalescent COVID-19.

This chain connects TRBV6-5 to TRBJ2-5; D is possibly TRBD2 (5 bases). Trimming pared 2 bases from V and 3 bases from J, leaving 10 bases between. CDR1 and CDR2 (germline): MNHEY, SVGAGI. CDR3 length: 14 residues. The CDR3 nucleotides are TGTGCCAGCAGTTACGATACTAGAAAAGAGACCCAGTACTTC. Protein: CASSYDTRKETQYF.

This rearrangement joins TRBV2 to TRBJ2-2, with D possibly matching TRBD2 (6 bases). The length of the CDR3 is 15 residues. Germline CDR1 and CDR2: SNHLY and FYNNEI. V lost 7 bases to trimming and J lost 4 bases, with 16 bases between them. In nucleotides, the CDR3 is TGTGCCAGCAATCCCGGGCGGGGATCCACCGGGGAGCTGTTTTTT. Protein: CASNPGRGSTGELFF.

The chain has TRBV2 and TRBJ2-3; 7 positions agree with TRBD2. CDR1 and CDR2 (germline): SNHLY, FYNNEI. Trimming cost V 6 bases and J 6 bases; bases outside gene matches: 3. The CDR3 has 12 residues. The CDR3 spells CASRGGADTQYF. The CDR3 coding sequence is TGTGCCAGCAGGGGAGGGGCCGATACGCAGTATTTT.

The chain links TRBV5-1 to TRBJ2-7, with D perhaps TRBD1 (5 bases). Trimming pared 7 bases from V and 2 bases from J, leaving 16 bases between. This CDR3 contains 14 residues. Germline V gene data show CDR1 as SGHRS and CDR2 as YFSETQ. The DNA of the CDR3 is TGCGCCAGCGAACAAACAGGTGAAACCTACGAGCAGTACGTC. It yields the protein CASEQTGETYEQYV.

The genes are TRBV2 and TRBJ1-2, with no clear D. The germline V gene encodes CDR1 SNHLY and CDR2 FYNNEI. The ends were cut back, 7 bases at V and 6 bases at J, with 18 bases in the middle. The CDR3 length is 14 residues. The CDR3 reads CASTLARQINGYTF. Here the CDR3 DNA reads TGTGCCAGCACTTTAGCGCGCCAAATAAATGGCTACACCTTC.

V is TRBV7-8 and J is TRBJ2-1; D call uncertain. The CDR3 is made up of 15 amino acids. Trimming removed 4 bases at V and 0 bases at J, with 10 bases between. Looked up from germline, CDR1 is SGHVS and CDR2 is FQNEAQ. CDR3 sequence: CASSSRSSSYNEQFF. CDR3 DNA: TGTGCCAGCAGCTCAAGATCTAGCTCCTACAATGAGCAGTTCTTC.

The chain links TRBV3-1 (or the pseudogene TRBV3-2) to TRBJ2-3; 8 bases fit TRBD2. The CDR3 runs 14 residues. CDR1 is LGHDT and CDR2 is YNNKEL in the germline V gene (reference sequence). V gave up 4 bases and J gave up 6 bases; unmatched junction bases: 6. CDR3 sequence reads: CASSPAGVADTQYF. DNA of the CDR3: TGTGCCAGCAGCCCAGCGGGGGTGGCTGATACGCAGTATTTT.

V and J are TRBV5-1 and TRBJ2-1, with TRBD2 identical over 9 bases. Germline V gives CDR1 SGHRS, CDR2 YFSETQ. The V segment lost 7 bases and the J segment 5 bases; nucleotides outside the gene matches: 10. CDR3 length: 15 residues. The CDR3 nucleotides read TGCGCCAGCGCCTCAATGGCTAGCGGGAACAATGAGCAGTTCTTC. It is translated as CASASMASGNNEQFF.

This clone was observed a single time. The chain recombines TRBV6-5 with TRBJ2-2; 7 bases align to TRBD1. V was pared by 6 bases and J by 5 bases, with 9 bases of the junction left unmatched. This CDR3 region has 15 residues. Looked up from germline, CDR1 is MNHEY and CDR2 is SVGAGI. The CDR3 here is CASSPGTEKTGELFF. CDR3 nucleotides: TGTGCCAGCAGCCCCGGGACAGAAAAAACCGGGGAGCTGTTTTTT.